Listed below are T cell receptor beta chains from one sample, sequenced in a study of spatial heterogeneity in lung cancer. TCRdb re-derived calls from the 5' RACE reads in MiXCR, one entry per CDR3 protein. The sample lists over 5,500 distinct CDR3 sequences; about 8.2% were seen once. The sequencing used normal lung tissue next to the tumor, collected at surgery. These receptor sequences come from a female donor with early-stage non-small cell lung cancer. The conserved cysteine and the conserved F or W are not part of the CDR3 here. A D gene is named only where the DNA matches it firmly.

>TRBJ1-1|TRBV7-3|.
ASSLRAETEAF
>TRBJ2-2|TRBV20-1|TRBD1
SASRGPGELF
>TRBJ1-4|TRBV3-1|.
ASSQNYGATNEKLF
>TRBJ1-2|TRBV5-1|.
ASSLETGRNYGYT
>TRBJ1-3|TRBV9|TRBD1
ASSVGQGLPNTIY
>TRBJ1-2|TRBV4-2|.
ASSQPTRAGYT
>TRBJ2-1|TRBV14|.
ASSQDSHPAGEQF
>TRBJ2-3|TRBV5-4|.
ASSLEGGQSTDTQY
>TRBJ2-3|TRBV7-2|TRBD2
ASSRGGAGDTQY
>TRBJ1-3|TRBV12-3/TRBV12-4|.
ASTRGSSGNTIY
>TRBJ1-4|TRBV20-1|.
SARVATNEKLF
>TRBJ2-1|TRBV9|TRBD2
ASSLSGTGNEQF
>TRBJ2-2|TRBV5-4|.
ASSFGAGNTGELF
>TRBJ1-5|TRBV6-6|.
ASSSVPVIQPQH
>TRBJ1-4|TRBV6-5|.
ASRDSGWDEKLF
>TRBJ2-1|TRBV20-1|TRBD2
SARVTSGGARAYNEQF
>TRBJ1-1|TRBV6-6|.
ASSPRGGTEAF
>TRBJ2-2|TRBV11-2|TRBD2
ASSPGLRNTGELF
>TRBJ2-5|TRBV7-2|.
ASSLYRETQY
>TRBJ1-4|TRBV6-5|.
ASSATVTNEKLF
>TRBJ1-1|TRBV25-1|.
ASSESLRGAF
>TRBJ1-2|TRBV20-1|.
SARDVRGRPDGYT
>TRBJ1-1|TRBV5-6|.
ASFQGSDTEAF
>TRBJ1-5|TRBV19|.
ASSIGLLGQQPQH
>TRBJ2-7|TRBV11-2|.
ASSLGPEQY
>TRBJ2-7|TRBV19|TRBD1
ASSIMDRGYDEQY
>TRBJ1-1|TRBV6-1|.
ASSRTWDTEAF
>TRBJ2-7|TRBV7-2|.
ASSPTGPYEQY
>TRBJ1-6|TRBV27|.
ASSRDTGRNSPLH
>TRBJ1-1|TRBV6-5|.
ASSYSKNTEAF
>TRBJ2-3|TRBV7-6|TRBD2
ASSGRGAFTDTQY
>TRBJ2-5|TRBV6-6|TRBD2
ASSYRRGQETQY
>TRBJ2-1|TRBV19|TRBD2
ASSPWGGTDGGQF
>TRBJ1-4|TRBV30|.
AYGLGRNEKLF
>TRBJ2-1|TRBV20-1|.
SARDWERSEQF
>TRBJ1-1|TRBV4-2|TRBD1
ASSQDLTGGEAF
>TRBJ2-1|TRBV7-9|.
ASSPTRAGYNEQF
>TRBJ2-1|TRBV20-1|TRBD2
SAASGTYNEQF
>TRBJ1-5|TRBV12-3/TRBV12-4|TRBD1
ASSRGGGNNQPQH
>TRBJ1-2|TRBV5-4|.
ASSLDGRDVDYGYT
>TRBJ2-3|TRBV2|.
ASSEGADTQY